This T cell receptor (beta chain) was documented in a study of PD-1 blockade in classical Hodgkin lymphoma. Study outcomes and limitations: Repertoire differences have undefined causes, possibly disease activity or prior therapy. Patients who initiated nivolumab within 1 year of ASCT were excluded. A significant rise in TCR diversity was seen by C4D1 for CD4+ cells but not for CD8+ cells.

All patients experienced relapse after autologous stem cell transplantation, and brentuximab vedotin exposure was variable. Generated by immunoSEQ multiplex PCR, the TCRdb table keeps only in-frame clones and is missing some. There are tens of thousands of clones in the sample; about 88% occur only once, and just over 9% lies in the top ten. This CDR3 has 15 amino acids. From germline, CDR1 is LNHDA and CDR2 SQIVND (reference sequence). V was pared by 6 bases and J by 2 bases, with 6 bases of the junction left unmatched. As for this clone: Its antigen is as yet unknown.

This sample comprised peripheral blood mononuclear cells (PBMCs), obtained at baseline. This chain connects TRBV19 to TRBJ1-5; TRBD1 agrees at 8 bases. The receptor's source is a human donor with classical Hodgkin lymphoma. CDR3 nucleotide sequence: TGTGCCAGTAGACAAATGACAGGGGGCAATCAGCCCCAGCATTTT. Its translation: CASRQMTGGNQPQHF.